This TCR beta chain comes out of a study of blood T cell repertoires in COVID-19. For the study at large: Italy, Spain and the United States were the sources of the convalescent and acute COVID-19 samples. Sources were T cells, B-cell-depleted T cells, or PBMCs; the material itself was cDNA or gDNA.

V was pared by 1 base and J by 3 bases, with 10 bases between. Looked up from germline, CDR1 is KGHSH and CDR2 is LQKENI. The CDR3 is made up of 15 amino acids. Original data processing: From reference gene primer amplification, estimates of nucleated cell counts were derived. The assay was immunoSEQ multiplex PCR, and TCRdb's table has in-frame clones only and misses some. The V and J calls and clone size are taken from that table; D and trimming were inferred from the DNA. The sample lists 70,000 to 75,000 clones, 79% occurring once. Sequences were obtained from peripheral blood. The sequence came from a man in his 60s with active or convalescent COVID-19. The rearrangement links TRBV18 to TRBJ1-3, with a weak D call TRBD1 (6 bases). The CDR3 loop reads CASSPQQGIGNTIYF. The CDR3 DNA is TGTGCCAGCTCACCACAGCAGGGGATTGGAAACACCATATATTTT.